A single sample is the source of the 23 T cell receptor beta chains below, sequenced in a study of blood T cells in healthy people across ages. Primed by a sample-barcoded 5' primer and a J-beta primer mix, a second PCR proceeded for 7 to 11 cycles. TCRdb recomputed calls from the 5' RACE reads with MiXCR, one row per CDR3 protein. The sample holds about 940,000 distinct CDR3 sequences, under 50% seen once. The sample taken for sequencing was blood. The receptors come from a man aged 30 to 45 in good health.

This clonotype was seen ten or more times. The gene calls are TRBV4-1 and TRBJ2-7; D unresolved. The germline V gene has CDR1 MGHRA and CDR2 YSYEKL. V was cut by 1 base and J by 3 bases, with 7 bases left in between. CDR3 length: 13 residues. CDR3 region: CASSQVSSYEQYF. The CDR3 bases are TGCGCCAGCAGCCAAGTTTCAAGCTACGAGCAGTACTTC.

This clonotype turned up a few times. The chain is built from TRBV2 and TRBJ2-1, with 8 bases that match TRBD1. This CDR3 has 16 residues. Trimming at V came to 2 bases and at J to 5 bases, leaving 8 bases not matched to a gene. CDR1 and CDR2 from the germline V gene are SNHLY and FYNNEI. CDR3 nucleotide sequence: TGTGCCAGCAGTGAATTCAGGGGGCTTTTCAACAATGAGCAGTTCTTC. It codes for CASSEFRGLFNNEQFF.

Here the CDR3 reads CASSYGGSTYEQYF. CDR3 sequence (DNA): TGTGCCAGCAGTTACGGAGGCAGCACCTACGAGCAGTACTTC. The rearrangement uses TRBV6-5 and TRBJ2-7, with TRBD2 as a possible D gene (5 bases). The CDR3 is 14 residues long. V lost 2 bases and J lost 2, with 10 bases in between. CDR1 and CDR2 from the germline V gene are MNHEY and SVGAGI.

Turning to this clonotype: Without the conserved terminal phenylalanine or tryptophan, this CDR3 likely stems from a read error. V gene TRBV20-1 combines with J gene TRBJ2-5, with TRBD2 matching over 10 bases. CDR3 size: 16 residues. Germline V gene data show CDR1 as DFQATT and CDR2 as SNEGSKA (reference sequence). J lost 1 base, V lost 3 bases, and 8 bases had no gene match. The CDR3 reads CSARTNIAGGQETQYV. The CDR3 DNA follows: TGCAGTGCTAGGACAAATATAGCGGGGGGCCAAGAGACCCAGTACGTC.

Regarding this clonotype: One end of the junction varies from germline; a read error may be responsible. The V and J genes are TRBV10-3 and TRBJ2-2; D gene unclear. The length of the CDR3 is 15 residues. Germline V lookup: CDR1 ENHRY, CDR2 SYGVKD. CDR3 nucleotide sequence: TGTGCCACCAGTGAGCTACGGTCGAACACCGGGGAGCTGTTTTTT. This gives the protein CATSELRSNTGELFF.

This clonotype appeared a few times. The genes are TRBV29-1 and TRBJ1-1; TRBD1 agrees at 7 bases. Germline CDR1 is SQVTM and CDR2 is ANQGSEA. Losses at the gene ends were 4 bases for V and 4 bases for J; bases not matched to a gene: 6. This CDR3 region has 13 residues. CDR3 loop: CSVVRGQVTEAFF. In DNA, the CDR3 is TGCAGCGTTGTGAGGGGGCAAGTCACTGAAGCTTTCTTT.

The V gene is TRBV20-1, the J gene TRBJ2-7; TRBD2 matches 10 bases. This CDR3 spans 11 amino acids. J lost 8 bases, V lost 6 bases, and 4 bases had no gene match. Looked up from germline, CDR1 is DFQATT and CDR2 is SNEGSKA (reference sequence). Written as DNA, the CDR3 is TGCAGTGCACCACTAGCGGGGAAGCAGTACTTC. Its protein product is CSAPLAGKQYF.

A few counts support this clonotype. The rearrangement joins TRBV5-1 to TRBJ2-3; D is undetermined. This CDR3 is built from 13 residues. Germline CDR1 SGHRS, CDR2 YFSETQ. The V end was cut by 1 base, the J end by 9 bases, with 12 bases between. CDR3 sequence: CASSLPGSLTQYF. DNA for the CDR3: TGCGCCAGCAGCTTGCCGGGCAGCCTAACGCAGTATTTT.

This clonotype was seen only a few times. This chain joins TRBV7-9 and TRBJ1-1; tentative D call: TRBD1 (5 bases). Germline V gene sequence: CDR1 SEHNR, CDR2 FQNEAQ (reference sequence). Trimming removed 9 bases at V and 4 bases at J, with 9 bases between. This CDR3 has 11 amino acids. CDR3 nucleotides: TGTGCCAGTGGGGCAGCCACTGAAGCTTTCTTT. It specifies CASGAATEAFF.

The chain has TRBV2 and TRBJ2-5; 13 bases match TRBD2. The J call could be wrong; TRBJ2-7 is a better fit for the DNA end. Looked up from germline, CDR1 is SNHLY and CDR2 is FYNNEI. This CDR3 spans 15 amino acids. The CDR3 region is CAGLPGLAGHYEQYF. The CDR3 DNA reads TGTGCCGGGTTACCGGGACTAGCGGGGCACTACGAGCAGTACTTC.

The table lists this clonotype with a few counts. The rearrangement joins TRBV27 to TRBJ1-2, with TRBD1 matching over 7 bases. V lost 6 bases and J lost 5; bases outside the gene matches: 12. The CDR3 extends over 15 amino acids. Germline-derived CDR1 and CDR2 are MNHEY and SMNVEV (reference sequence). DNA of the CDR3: TGTGCCAGCAGCCGCGCCGGGACAGCTTTATATGGCTACACCTTC. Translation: CASSRAGTALYGYTF.

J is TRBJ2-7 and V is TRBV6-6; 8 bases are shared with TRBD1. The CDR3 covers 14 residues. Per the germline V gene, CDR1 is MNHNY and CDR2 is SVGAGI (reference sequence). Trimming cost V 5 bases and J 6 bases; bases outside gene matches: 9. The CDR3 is CASSLLDRVGEQYF. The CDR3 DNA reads TGTGCCAGCAGTCTACTGGACAGGGTGGGCGAGCAGTACTTC.

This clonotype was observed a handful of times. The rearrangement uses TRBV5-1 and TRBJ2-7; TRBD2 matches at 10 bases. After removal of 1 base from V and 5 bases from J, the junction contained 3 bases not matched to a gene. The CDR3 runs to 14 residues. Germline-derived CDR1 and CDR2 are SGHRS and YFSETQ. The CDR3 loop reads CASSLLAGENEQYF. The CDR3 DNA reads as TGCGCCAGCAGCTTGCTAGCGGGGGAAAACGAGCAGTACTTC.

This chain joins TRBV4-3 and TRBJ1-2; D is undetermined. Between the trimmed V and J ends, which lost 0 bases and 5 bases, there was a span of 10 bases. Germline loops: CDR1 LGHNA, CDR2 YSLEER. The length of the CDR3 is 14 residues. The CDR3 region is CASSQDPGSYGYTF. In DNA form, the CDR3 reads TGCGCCAGCAGCCAAGATCCGGGTTCGTATGGCTACACCTTC.

The DNA for the CDR3 is TGTGCCAGCGGCGGTGAGAATGCCGCCAAAAACATTCAGTACTTC. Protein sequence: CASGGENAAKNIQYF. The rearrangement uses TRBV2 and TRBJ2-4; D is undetermined. Trimming removed 8 bases from V and 1 base from J, with 15 bases in between. The CDR3 has 15 residues. Germline assignment: CDR1 SNHLY and CDR2 FYNNEI.

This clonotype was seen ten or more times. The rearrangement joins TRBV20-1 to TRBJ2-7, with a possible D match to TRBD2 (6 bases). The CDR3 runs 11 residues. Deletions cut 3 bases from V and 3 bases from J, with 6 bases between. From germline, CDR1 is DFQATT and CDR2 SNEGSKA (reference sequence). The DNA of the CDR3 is TGCAGTGCTAGGGGGGGCTACGAGCAGTACTTC. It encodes CSARGGYEQYF.

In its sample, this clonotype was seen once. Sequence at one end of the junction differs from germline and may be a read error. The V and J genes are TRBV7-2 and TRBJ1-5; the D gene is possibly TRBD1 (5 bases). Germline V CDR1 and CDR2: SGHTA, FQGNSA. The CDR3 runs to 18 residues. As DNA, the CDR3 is TGTGCCAGTAGCTTAGTCCCTCTTGCTGGGGGTCGAGATCAGCCCCAGCATTTT. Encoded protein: CASSLVPLAGGRDQPQHF.

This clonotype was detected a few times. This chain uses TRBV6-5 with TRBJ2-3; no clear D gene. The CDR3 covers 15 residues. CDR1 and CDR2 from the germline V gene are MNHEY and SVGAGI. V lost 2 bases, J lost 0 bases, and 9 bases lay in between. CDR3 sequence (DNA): TGTGCCAGCAGTTACCGGGTCCCTAGCACAGATACGCAGTATTTT. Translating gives CASSYRVPSTDTQYF.

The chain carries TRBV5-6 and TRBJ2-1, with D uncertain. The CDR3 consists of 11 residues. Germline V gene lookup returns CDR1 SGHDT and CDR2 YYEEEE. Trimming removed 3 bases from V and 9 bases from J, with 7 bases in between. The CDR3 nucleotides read TGTGCCAGCAGCTCCCGTGTTGAGCAGTTCTTC. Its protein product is CASSSRVEQFF.

CDR3 sequence (DNA): TGTGCCAGCAGCTTAGGGACAGGGGTAGAATTCATCTCAGATACGCAGTATTTT. This translates into CASSLGTGVEFISDTQYF. The chain uses TRBV11-2 and TRBJ2-3; 9 bases are a match to TRBD1. The ends lost 1 base at V and 4 bases at J; junction bases unmatched: 12. The CDR3 consists of 18 residues. The germline CDR1 and CDR2 sequences are SGHAT and FQNNGV.

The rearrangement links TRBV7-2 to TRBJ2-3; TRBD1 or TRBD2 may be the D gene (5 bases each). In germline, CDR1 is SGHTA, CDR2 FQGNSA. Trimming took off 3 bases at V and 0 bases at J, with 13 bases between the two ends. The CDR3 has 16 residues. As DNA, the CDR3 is TGTGCCAGCAGCTTTCCCGGGACGGCTAGCACAGATACGCAGTATTTT. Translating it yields CASSFPGTASTDTQYF.

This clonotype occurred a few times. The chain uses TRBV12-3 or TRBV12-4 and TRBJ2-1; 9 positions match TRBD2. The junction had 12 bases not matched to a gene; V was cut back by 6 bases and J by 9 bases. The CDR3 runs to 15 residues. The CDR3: CASRGRGTSLREQFF. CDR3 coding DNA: TGTGCCAGCAGGGGGCGCGGGACTAGCCTTCGTGAGCAGTTCTTC.

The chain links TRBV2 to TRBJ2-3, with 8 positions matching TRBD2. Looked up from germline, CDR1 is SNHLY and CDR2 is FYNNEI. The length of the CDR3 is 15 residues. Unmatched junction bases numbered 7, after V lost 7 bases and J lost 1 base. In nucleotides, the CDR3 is TGTGCCAGCACGTCGGGGGGGCAAGGCACAGATACGCAGTATTTT. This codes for CASTSGGQGTDTQYF.